Below, 11 T cell receptor beta chains from the same sample are listed, as sequenced in a study of T-cell memory formation after mild COVID-19. A single record per CDR3 protein comes from TCRdb applying MiXCR to the 5' RACE reads. The sample consists of around 300,000 distinct CDR3 sequences, 13% to 15% of them appearing once. Input material: PBMCs or a T cell subset sorted from them (not recorded which). Receptors originate from a man aged 18 to 30 who had mild COVID-19 (a few samples of this study predate the infection). Cell type and time point are not known.

This clonotype was seen at least ten times. The CDR3 nucleotides are TGCAGTGCTAGAGTTATAAACACCGGGGAGCTGTTTTTT. Its translation is CSARVINTGELFF. V and J are TRBV20-1 and TRBJ2-2; no firm D call. The CDR3 loop spans 13 amino acids. CDR1 is DFQATT and CDR2 is SNEGSKA in the germline V gene (reference sequence). Trimming removed 1 base from V and 2 bases from J, with 5 bases in between.

This clonotype was seen more than once but under ten times. This rearrangement joins TRBV6-5 to TRBJ2-7; 8 nucleotides align to TRBD2. CDR3 length: 15 residues. V was clipped by 0 bases and J by 6 bases; unmatched bases: 7. CDR1 MNHEY and CDR2 SVGAGI come from the germline V gene. CDR3 nucleotide sequence: TGTGCCAGCAGTTACTCCGGGGGGGGAACCGGCGAGCAGTACTTC. Amino acid sequence: CASSYSGGGTGEQYF.

The CDR3 loop is CASRGSGHDSPLHF. Here the CDR3 DNA reads TGTGCCAGCCGGGGCTCGGGCCATGATTCACCCCTCCACTTT. The chain combines TRBV6-5 with TRBJ1-6; TRBD1 is a possible D gene (5 bases). CDR1 and CDR2 from the germline V gene are MNHEY and SVGAGI. This CDR3 contains 14 residues. With 8 bases removed from V and 8 bases from J, the gap between germline ends came to 16 bases.

J is TRBJ1-4 and V is TRBV12-3 or TRBV12-4; D gene uncertain. This CDR3 has 14 residues. V lost 3 bases and J lost 3, with 8 bases in between. CDR3 protein: CASSFAGANEKLFF. Written as DNA, the CDR3 is TGTGCCAGCAGTTTCGCCGGAGCTAATGAAAAACTGTTTTTT.

The genes are TRBV7-3 and TRBJ2-3; 11 bases are shared with TRBD2. CDR1 is SGHTA, CDR2 FQGTGA, per germline. The CDR3 is 18 residues long. Losses at the gene ends were 2 bases for V and 1 base for J; bases not matched to a gene: 8. The DNA for the CDR3 is TGTGCCAGCAGCTTACGTCGACTAGCGGGGCACCGCACAGATACGCAGTATTTT. Protein product: CASSLRRLAGHRTDTQYF.

This chain joins TRBV6-1 and TRBJ2-7, with D possibly matching TRBD1 (5 bases). Germline loops: CDR1 MNHNS, CDR2 SASEGT. V dropped 2 bases and J dropped 2 bases, with 7 bases sitting between them. The CDR3 has 13 residues. Here the CDR3 reads CASSESRAYEQYV. CDR3 nucleotide sequence: TGTGCCAGCAGTGAAAGCAGGGCCTACGAGCAGTACGTC.

V usage is TRBV6-2 or TRBV6-3 and J usage is TRBJ2-1, with D perhaps TRBD1 (6 bases). The CDR3 loop spans 13 amino acids. V lost 6 bases and J lost 3, with 9 bases in between. CDR1 is MNHEY, CDR2 SVGEGT, per germline. As DNA, the CDR3 is TGTGCCAGCAGAGGACAGATCTACAATGAGCAGTTCTTC. This sequence encodes CASRGQIYNEQFF.

The chain joins TRBV20-1 to TRBJ1-2; 9 nucleotides align to TRBD1. Germline CDR1 DFQATT, CDR2 SNEGSKA (reference sequence). J was trimmed by 4 bases and V by 6 bases; bases with no gene match: 3. The CDR3 spans 12 residues. The CDR3 nucleotides are TGCAGTGCGGGGGACAGGGTCTATGGCTACACCTTC. Protein: CSAGDRVYGYTF.

The rearrangement links TRBV6-2 or TRBV6-3 to TRBJ2-3, with D uncertain. CDR3 size: 17 residues. Germline CDR1 reads MNHEY; CDR2 reads SVGEGT. The V end lost 5 bases, the J end lost 1 base, and 19 bases lay between the germline ends. DNA of the CDR3: TGTGCCAGCAGTCCACTCTACACGGATTCAGGCACAGATACGCAGTATTTT. This translates into CASSPLYTDSGTDTQYF.

This clonotype has a handful of counts. V gene TRBV7-9 combines with J gene TRBJ1-2, with D possibly TRBD1 on 5 matching bases. The V gene lost 0 bases and the J gene lost 2 bases, with 10 bases spanning the gap. The CDR3 is made up of 15 amino acids. Germline V gives CDR1 SEHNR, CDR2 FQNEAQ (reference sequence). The CDR3 region is CASSLAHGGNYGYTF. Written as DNA, the CDR3 is TGTGCCAGCAGCTTAGCGCATGGGGGGAACTATGGCTACACCTTC.

This clonotype was detected a few times. The chain carries TRBV4-2 and TRBJ1-2, with 8 bases aligning to TRBD1. Trimming cost V 0 bases and J 3 bases; bases outside gene matches: 3. CDR1 LGHNA and CDR2 YNFKEQ come from the germline V gene. The CDR3 is made up of 15 amino acids. The DNA of the CDR3 is TGTGCCAGCAGCCAAGATGCGGACAGGGACTATGGCTACACCTTC. Protein: CASSQDADRDYGYTF.